Listed here are 21 T cell receptor beta chains from one sample, sequenced in a study of shared clonotypes between healthy human individuals (dated by TCRdb to the early 2020s). CD8 naive samples were obtained by positive selection for CCR7 among CD45RO-negative cells, yielding a CD45RA+CCR7+ population from which TemRA cells were excluded. The library was prepared using the immunoSEQ multiplex PCR assay. The source is immuneACCESS, and TCRdb retained only in-frame sequences with V and J called. Part of the clones is not carried over; for the studies checked, unresolved V genes explain less than half of this, and the remainder is unexplained. The table for this sample lists roughly 2.1 million clones; roughly 91% of them were counted only once. The ten largest clones capture about 1.8% of the sample. Sequenced: naive CD8+ T cells from PBMCs. Explained via the paper, the cell subset or site label denotes: CD45RA+CCR7+. Source of these receptors: a man aged 18 to 30 in good health. Some clones in this sample may be carry-over from other donors' samples.

This chain's CDR3 is CASSLANPAESTDTQYF. CDR3 coding DNA: TGTGCCAGCAGCTTGGCCAACCCAGCGGAGAGCACAGATACGCAGTATTTT. The V call is TRBV5-6, the J call TRBJ2-3; D is perhaps TRBD2 (5 bases). Per the germline V gene, CDR1 is SGHDT and CDR2 is YYEEEE. The CDR3 spans 17 residues. With 0 bases removed from V and 0 bases from J, the gap between germline ends came to 14 bases.

This rearrangement joins TRBV15 to TRBJ2-2; D ambiguous. Germline-derived CDR1 and CDR2 are LNHNV and YYDKDF (reference sequence). With 1 base removed from V and 0 bases from J, the gap between germline ends came to 6 bases. This CDR3 is 15 amino acids long. The CDR3 DNA is TGTGCCACCAGCAGAGGTACTTCGAACACCGGGGAGCTGTTTTTT. The encoded protein is CATSRGTSNTGELFF.

The chain employs TRBV7-3 and TRBJ1-5; D not certain. Trimming removed 5 bases at V and 1 base at J, with 15 bases between. Germline V gene lookup returns CDR1 SGHTA and CDR2 FQGTGA. This CDR3 has 16 residues. In DNA, the CDR3 is TGTGCCAGCAGCCCAACTGGGGTGGGGAGCAATCAGCCCCAGCATTTT. Protein: CASSPTGVGSNQPQHF.

The chain links TRBV7-9 to TRBJ2-7, with D perhaps being TRBD1 or TRBD2 (5 bases each). The CDR3 loop spans 18 amino acids. CDR1 and CDR2 from the germline V gene are SEHNR and FQNEAQ (reference sequence). V gave up 1 base and J gave up 0 bases, with 19 bases separating them. The CDR3 nucleotides read TGTGCCAGCAGCTTAGAGGGGTCTGTCGGGACGAGCTCCTACGAGCAGTACTTC. It specifies CASSLEGSVGTSSYEQYF.

This clone was seen a single time. The CDR3 region has the DNA TGTGCCAGCAGCCGGACAGACCCTCGGCTCGAGCAGTACTTC. Protein product: CASSRTDPRLEQYF. The V and J genes are TRBV7-9 and TRBJ2-7; D possibly corresponds to TRBD1 (6 bases). The CDR3 covers 14 residues. Trimming took off 5 bases at V and 6 bases at J, with 17 bases between the two ends. Germline values: CDR1 SEHNR, CDR2 FQNEAQ (reference sequence).

This clone has only one observation. The CDR3 spells CASSQDASGNEQFF. In DNA, the CDR3 is TGCGCCAGCAGCCAAGATGCTAGCGGCAATGAGCAGTTCTTC. V gene TRBV4-1 combines with J gene TRBJ2-1, with 7 nucleotides matching TRBD2. The germline V gene encodes CDR1 MGHRA and CDR2 YSYEKL. Trimming cost V 0 bases and J 6 bases; bases outside gene matches: 2. The CDR3 has 14 amino acids.

This clone came up a few times. The chain recombines TRBV30 with TRBJ1-1; D is possibly TRBD1 (5 bases). The germline CDR1 and CDR2 sequences are GTSNPN and SVGIG (reference sequence). The CDR3 loop spans 14 amino acids. Trimming stripped 2 bases from V and 3 bases from J, with 13 bases between. The CDR3 DNA reads TGTGCCTGGAGTACGGGTTTGGGGGACACTGAAGCTTTCTTT. Amino acids: CAWSTGLGDTEAFF. Complete variable domain (other parts from reference TRBV30 and TRBJ1-1): SQTIHQWPATLVQPVGSPLSLECTVEGTSNPNLYWYRQAAGRGLQLLFYSVGIGQISSEVPQNLSASRPQDRQFILSSKKLLLSDSGFYLCAWSTGLGDTEAFFGQGTRLTVV.

This clone was picked up one time. This chain links TRBV9 with TRBJ1-2, with D maybe TRBD1 (6 bases). CDR3 size: 15 residues. CDR1 is SGDLS, CDR2 YYNGEE, per germline. V lost 3 bases and J lost 7, with 19 bases in between. The CDR3 bases are TGTGCCAGCAGCGGGCAGGAGGTGGGGGGCCTTGGCTACACCTTC. The encoded protein is CASSGQEVGGLGYTF.

This clone appeared once. The chain carries TRBV4-1 and TRBJ2-7; D might be TRBD1 (6 bases). The CDR3 has 15 amino acids. V gave up 8 bases and J gave up 1 base, with 18 bases separating them. Germline CDR1 reads MGHRA; CDR2 reads YSYEKL. CDR3 in DNA: TGCGCCAGCCCCAGGGGCAGCCTTTCGTCCTACGAGCAGTACTTC. Translation: CASPRGSLSSYEQYF.

V gene TRBV7-9 combines with J gene TRBJ2-7, with 12 bases lining up with TRBD2. V was pared by 4 bases and J by 3 bases, with 4 bases of the junction left unmatched. In germline, CDR1 is SEHNR, CDR2 FQNEAQ (reference sequence). The CDR3 loop spans 15 amino acids. CDR3 sequence: CASSSTSGRLYEQYF. CDR3 nucleotides: TGTGCCAGCAGCTCTACTAGCGGGAGGCTCTACGAGCAGTACTTC.

This chain connects TRBV4-1 to TRBJ1-5; possibly TRBD1 for D (5 bases). Trimming left V 1 base short and J 6 bases short, with 16 bases between. There are 16 residues in the CDR3. Germline CDR1 is MGHRA and CDR2 is YSYEKL. The CDR3 reads CASSQGGPRDGQPQHF. For the CDR3, the DNA is TGCGCCAGCAGCCAAGGGGGTCCCAGGGATGGTCAGCCCCAGCATTTT.

The chain carries TRBV7-9 and TRBJ2-7; possibly TRBD2 for D (5 bases). Germline CDR1 SEHNR, CDR2 FQNEAQ (reference sequence). This CDR3 has 12 amino acids. V lost 4 bases and J lost 7, with 11 bases in between. The DNA for the CDR3 is TGTGCCAGCAGCTCCACCGAGCGGGAGCAGTACTTC. Its translation: CASSSTEREQYF.

With respect to this clone: This sample includes further DNA sequences coding for the same CDR3. V and J are TRBV5-1 and TRBJ2-7, with 14 bases identical to TRBD2. CDR1 is SGHRS and CDR2 is YFSETQ in the germline V gene. The J segment lost 2 bases and the V segment lost 3 bases, leaving 1 base of the junction unmatched. CDR3 size: 15 residues. CDR3 amino acids: CASSWTSGGTYEQYF. CDR3 nucleotide sequence: TGCGCCAGCAGCTGGACTAGCGGGGGGACCTACGAGCAGTACTTC.

In DNA, the CDR3 is TGTGCCATCAGTGAGGCTGTCACAGGGCCCTCTGGAAACACCATATATTTT. Its translation is CAISEAVTGPSGNTIYF. This chain joins TRBV10-3 and TRBJ1-3; D perhaps matches TRBD1 (6 bases). The V end lost 2 bases, the J end lost 0 bases, and 14 bases lay between the germline ends. The germline CDR1 and CDR2 sequences are ENHRY and SYGVKD. The CDR3 runs to 17 residues.

The chain joins TRBV2 to TRBJ2-7; TRBD2 aligns across 9 bases. This CDR3 comprises 18 residues. Germline assignment: CDR1 SNHLY and CDR2 FYNNEI. Trimming took 8 bases from V and 2 from J; bases not matched to a gene: 19. This CDR3 is CASPSATSGSLSPYEQYF. Written as DNA, the CDR3 is TGTGCCAGCCCCAGCGCGACTAGCGGATCTCTCTCCCCCTACGAGCAGTACTTC.

DNA for the CDR3: TGTGCCAGCAGTCCCCATGTTAACTATGGCTACACCTTC. Amino acids: CASSPHVNYGYTF. The chain recombines TRBV27 with TRBJ1-2; D unclear. Trimming removed 5 bases from V and 1 base from J, with 8 bases in between. Looked up from germline, CDR1 is MNHEY and CDR2 is SMNVEV (reference sequence). This CDR3 comprises 13 residues.

The V gene is TRBV13, the J gene TRBJ2-7; no definite D call. Trimming shortened V by 3 bases and J by 2 bases, and 8 bases separated the two germline ends. This CDR3 comprises 13 residues. Germline V CDR1 and CDR2: PRHDT, FYEKMQ (reference sequence). The CDR3, as DNA: TGTGCCAGCAGCTTCGGCAGTCCCTACGAGCAGTACTTC. It specifies CASSFGSPYEQYF.

Concerning this clone: This specimen includes other DNA sequences encoding the same CDR3. The chain recombines TRBV9 with TRBJ2-5; possible D gene TRBD2, 6 bases. The germline V gene has CDR1 SGDLS and CDR2 YYNGEE. V was clipped by 0 bases and J by 3 bases, with 9 bases between them. This CDR3 spans 14 amino acids. CDR3 amino acids: CASSVGGGKETQYF. The CDR3 coding sequence is TGTGCCAGCAGCGTAGGTGGGGGGAAAGAGACCCAGTACTTC.

The chain uses TRBV9 and TRBJ1-2, with 7 nucleotides matching TRBD1. Germline V lookup: CDR1 SGDLS, CDR2 YYNGEE. The trim removed 1 base at V and 3 bases at J, leaving 3 bases unmatched. This CDR3 has 14 residues. CDR3 sequence reads: CASSVSRGDYGYTF. The CDR3 nucleotides read TGTGCCAGCAGCGTATCCAGGGGGGACTATGGCTACACCTTC.

This clone appeared a single time. This sequence joins TRBV27 and TRBJ2-1; TRBD2 matches at 10 bases. After removal of 5 bases from V and 7 bases from J, the junction contained 17 bases not matched to a gene. CDR1 and CDR2 (germline): MNHEY, SMNVEV (reference sequence). CDR3 length equals 18 residues. The CDR3 spells CASSTQTRVAGGVNEQFF. The DNA of the CDR3 is TGTGCCAGCAGTACCCAAACGCGGGTAGCGGGAGGCGTAAATGAGCAGTTCTTC.

About this clone itself: Other nucleotide sequences from this sample produce the same CDR3. CDR3 DNA sequence: TGTGCCAGTAGTATAGATCCGGAGAACACTGAAGCTTTCTTT. This codes for CASSIDPENTEAFF. The rearrangement joins TRBV19 to TRBJ1-1; D ambiguous. This CDR3 has 14 amino acids. Germline CDR1 is LNHDA and CDR2 is SQIVND (reference sequence). The germline V and J ends were trimmed by 0 bases and 1 base, with 6 bases remaining between them.